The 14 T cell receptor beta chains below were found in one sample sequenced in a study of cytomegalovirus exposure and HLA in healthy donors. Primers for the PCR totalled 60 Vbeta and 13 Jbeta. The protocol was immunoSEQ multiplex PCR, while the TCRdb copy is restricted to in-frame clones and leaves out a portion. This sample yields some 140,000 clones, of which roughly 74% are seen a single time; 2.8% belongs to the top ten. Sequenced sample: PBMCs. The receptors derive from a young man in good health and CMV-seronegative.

The CDR3 sequence is CASSPHRGQYNEKLFF. Here the CDR3 DNA reads TGTGCCAGCAGCCCGCATCGGGGACAGTATAATGAAAAACTGTTTTTT. V gene TRBV14 combines with J gene TRBJ1-4; 7 bases line up with TRBD1. The V segment lost 4 bases and the J segment 4 bases; nucleotides outside the gene matches: 9. The CDR3 length is 16 residues. Looked up from germline, CDR1 is SGHDN and CDR2 is FVKESK.

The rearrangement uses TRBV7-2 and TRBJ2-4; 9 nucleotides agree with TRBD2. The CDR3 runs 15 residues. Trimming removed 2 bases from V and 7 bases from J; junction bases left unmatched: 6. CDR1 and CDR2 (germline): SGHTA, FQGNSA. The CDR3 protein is CASSLRAGGRNIQYF. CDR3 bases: TGTGCCAGCAGCTTAAGGGCGGGGGGGCGGAACATTCAGTACTTC.

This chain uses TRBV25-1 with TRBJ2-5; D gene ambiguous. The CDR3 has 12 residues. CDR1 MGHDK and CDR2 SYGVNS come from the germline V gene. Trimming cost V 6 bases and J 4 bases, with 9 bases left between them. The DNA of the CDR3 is TGTGCCAGCAGCTCGAGCCTAGAGACCCAGTACTTC. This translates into CASSSSLETQYF.

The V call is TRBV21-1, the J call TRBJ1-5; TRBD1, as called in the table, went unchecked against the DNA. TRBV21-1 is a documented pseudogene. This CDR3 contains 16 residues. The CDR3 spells CANEGDSPYSNQPQHF. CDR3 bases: TGTGCCAACGAAGGGGACAGTCCTTATAGCAATCAGCCCCAGCATTTT.

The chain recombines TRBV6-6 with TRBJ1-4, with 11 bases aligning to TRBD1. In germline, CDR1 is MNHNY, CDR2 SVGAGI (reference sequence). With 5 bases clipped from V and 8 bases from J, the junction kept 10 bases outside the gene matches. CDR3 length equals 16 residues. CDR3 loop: CASSPPGQGAREKLFF. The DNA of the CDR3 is TGTGCCAGCAGTCCACCTGGACAGGGGGCAAGAGAAAAACTGTTTTTT.

Written as DNA, the CDR3 is TGTGCCAGCAGCTTATTATCTCGTCCGAAACTGTTTTTT. Encoded protein: CASSLLSRPKLFF. This chain joins TRBV11-2 and TRBJ1-4, with D unclear. The CDR3 is 13 residues long. V lost 2 bases and J 11 bases, leaving 12 bases between the germline ends. Germline-derived CDR1 and CDR2 are SGHAT and FQNNGV.

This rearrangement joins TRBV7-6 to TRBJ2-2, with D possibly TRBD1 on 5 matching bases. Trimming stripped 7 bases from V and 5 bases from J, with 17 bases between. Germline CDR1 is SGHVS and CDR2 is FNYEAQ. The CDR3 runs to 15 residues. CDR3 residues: CASTQDTAVTGELFF. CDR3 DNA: TGTGCCAGCACCCAGGACACGGCCGTGACCGGGGAGCTGTTTTTT.

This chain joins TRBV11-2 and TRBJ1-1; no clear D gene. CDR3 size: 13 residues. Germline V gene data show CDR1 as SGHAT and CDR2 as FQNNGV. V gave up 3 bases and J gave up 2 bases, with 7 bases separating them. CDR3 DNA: TGTGCCAGCAGCTTTACAAGTAACACTGAAGCTTTCTTT. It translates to CASSFTSNTEAFF.

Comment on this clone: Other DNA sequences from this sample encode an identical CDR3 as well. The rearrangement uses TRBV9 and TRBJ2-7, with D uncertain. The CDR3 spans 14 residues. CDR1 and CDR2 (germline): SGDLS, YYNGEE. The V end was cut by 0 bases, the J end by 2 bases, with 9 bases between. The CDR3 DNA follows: TGTGCCAGCAGCGTAGGTGGCGGAACCTACGAGCAGTACTTC. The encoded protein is CASSVGGGTYEQYF.

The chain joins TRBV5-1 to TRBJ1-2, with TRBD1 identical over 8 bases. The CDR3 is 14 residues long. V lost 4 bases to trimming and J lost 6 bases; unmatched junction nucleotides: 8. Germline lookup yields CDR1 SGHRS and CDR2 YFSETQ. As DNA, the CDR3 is TGCGCCAGCAGCCCGCCTCAGGGGGCTCATGGCTACACCTTC. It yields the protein CASSPPQGAHGYTF.

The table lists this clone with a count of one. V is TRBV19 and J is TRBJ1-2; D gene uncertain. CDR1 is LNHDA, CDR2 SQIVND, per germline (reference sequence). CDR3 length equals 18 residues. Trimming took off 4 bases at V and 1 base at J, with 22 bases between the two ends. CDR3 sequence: CASSKLLGQEVVNYGYTF. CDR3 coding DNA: TGTGCCAGTAGTAAGTTGTTAGGGCAGGAGGTCGTTAACTATGGCTACACCTTC.

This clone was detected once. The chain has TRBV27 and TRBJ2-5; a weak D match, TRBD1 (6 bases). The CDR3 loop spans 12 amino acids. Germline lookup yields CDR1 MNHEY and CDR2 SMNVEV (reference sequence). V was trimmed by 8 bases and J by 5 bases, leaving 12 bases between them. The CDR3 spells CASRAGVETQYF. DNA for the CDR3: TGTGCCAGCCGTGCAGGGGTCGAGACCCAGTACTTC.

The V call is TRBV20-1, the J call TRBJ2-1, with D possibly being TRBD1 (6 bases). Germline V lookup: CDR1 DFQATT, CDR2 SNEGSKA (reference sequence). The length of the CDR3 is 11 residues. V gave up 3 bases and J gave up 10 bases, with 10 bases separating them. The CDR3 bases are TGCAGTGCTAGGGAAGACAGGGAGCAGTTCTTC. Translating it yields CSAREDREQFF.

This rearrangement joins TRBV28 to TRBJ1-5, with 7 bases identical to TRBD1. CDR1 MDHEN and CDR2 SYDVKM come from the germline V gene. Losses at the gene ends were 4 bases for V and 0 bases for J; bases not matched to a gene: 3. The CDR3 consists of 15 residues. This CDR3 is CASSWGQNSNQPQHF. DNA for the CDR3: TGTGCCAGCAGTTGGGGACAGAATAGCAATCAGCCCCAGCATTTT.